The 16 T cell receptor beta chains below come from one sample, sequenced in a study of T cell repertoires in cytomegalovirus infection. In TCRdb, the reads were re-called with MiXCR into one record per CDR3 protein. The profile shows roughly 230,000 distinct CDR3 sequences, around 6.2% of them singletons. Sequenced material: PBMCs. Source of these receptors: a human donor in good health (CMV status not recorded). Some clones in this sample may be carry-over from other donors' samples.

This clonotype was recorded at least ten times. V is TRBV6-2 or TRBV6-3 and J is TRBJ2-7; 10 nucleotides agree with TRBD1. The CDR3 has 14 amino acids. V shed 4 bases, J shed 6 bases, and the junction held 6 bases outside the gene matches. Germline V gene sequence: CDR1 MNHEY, CDR2 SVGEGT. The CDR3 here is CASSFLRTGGEQYF. The CDR3 DNA sequence: TGTGCCAGCAGTTTCTTAAGGACAGGGGGCGAGCAGTACTTC.

The rearrangement uses TRBV11-3 and TRBJ1-1; D unclear. Germline V gene data show CDR1 as SGHNT and CDR2 as YENEEA. V lost 4 bases and J lost 3, with 9 bases in between. The CDR3 has 13 residues. The CDR3 DNA reads TGTGCCAGCAGCTCTTCGTGGGACACTGAAGCTTTCTTT. It codes for CASSSSWDTEAFF.

In its sample, this clonotype was seen many times. As DNA, the CDR3 is TGTGCCAGCAGCTTGGGCGGGGTTCGCGAAAAACTGTTTTTT. This codes for CASSLGGVREKLFF. V and J are TRBV7-6 and TRBJ1-4; D gene unclear. With 3 bases removed from V and 8 bases from J, the gap between germline ends came to 13 bases. The CDR3 has 14 residues. Looked up from germline, CDR1 is SGHVS and CDR2 is FNYEAQ.

A word on this clonotype: This may be a read error: a much more frequent sequence differs by one nucleotide. The rearrangement joins TRBV29-1 to TRBJ2-5; D is ambiguous. Deletions cut 0 bases from V and 6 bases from J, with 8 bases between. The CDR3 loop spans 12 amino acids. Germline loops: CDR1 SQVTM, CDR2 ANQGSEA. This CDR3 reads CSVEEDWKTQYF. In nucleotides, the CDR3 is TGCAGCGTTGAAGAAGACTGGAAGACCCAGTACTTC.

This clonotype was recorded at least ten times. The chain has TRBV10-2 and TRBJ1-5, with D unclear. Germline V gene lookup returns CDR1 WSHSY and CDR2 SAAADI. Trimming stripped 2 bases from V and 7 bases from J, with 12 bases between. This CDR3 contains 14 residues. The CDR3 bases are TGCGCCAGCAGTGAGGGGCGGGTGGGCCAGCCCCAGCATTTT. Amino acid sequence: CASSEGRVGQPQHF.

In its sample, this clonotype was seen a few times. J is TRBJ2-5 and V is TRBV29-1; no clear D. CDR1 SQVTM and CDR2 ANQGSEA come from the germline V gene. V lost 4 bases and J 4 bases, leaving 7 bases between the germline ends. The CDR3 has 11 residues. The CDR3 coding sequence is TGCAGCGTTGGACGCGTAGAGACCCAGTACTTC. The encoded protein is CSVGRVETQYF.

This clonotype has ten or more counts. J is TRBJ2-6 and V is TRBV19; D is ambiguous. Trimming shortened V by 0 bases and J by 0 bases, and 9 bases separated the two germline ends. Germline values: CDR1 LNHDA, CDR2 SQIVND (reference sequence). The CDR3 extends over 17 amino acids. The CDR3 DNA sequence: TGTGCCAGTAGTATAGATGGCAGCCGCTCTGGGGCCAACGTCCTGACTTTC. It specifies CASSIDGSRSGANVLTF.

This clonotype was counted at least ten times. The chain recombines TRBV20-1 with TRBJ2-2; no definite D call. There are 15 residues in the CDR3. CDR1 and CDR2 (germline): DFQATT, SNEGSKA (reference sequence). V lost 5 bases, J lost 4 bases, and 17 bases lay in between. The CDR3 DNA reads TGCAGTGCTTCGACAAACCCGGCAGGCACCGGGGAGCTGTTTTTT. Protein sequence: CSASTNPAGTGELFF.

This clonotype was counted many times. This chain links TRBV7-9 with TRBJ1-4, with D perhaps TRBD1 (5 bases). Trimming took off 1 base at V and 7 bases at J, with 13 bases between the two ends. CDR1 is SEHNR, CDR2 FQNEAQ, per germline (reference sequence). The CDR3 runs to 15 residues. In nucleotides, the CDR3 is TGTGCCAGCAGCTTAGGGGACCGGTTCTCTGAAAAACTGTTTTTT. Protein sequence: CASSLGDRFSEKLFF.

This clonotype was seen repeatedly, ten times or more. V usage is TRBV19 and J usage is TRBJ2-2; D perhaps matches TRBD2 (6 bases). V was cut by 0 bases and J by 6 bases, with 11 bases left in between. This CDR3 spans 15 amino acids. Germline lookup yields CDR1 LNHDA and CDR2 SQIVND (reference sequence). CDR3 nucleotide sequence: TGTGCCAGTAGTATAGAGGCGCGGGGCCCCGGGGAGCTGTTTTTT. This codes for CASSIEARGPGELFF.

This clonotype was observed at least ten times. The genes are TRBV6-6 and TRBJ2-2, with 9 bases identical to TRBD1. Trimming at V came to 5 bases and at J to 3 bases, leaving 13 bases not matched to a gene. The CDR3 length is 18 residues. Germline lookup yields CDR1 MNHNY and CDR2 SVGAGI (reference sequence). The CDR3 reads CASSPGQGVLIDTGELFF. The CDR3, as DNA: TGTGCCAGCAGTCCGGGACAGGGAGTCCTTATAGACACCGGGGAGCTGTTTTTT.

The genes are TRBV7-9 and TRBJ2-3, with TRBD1 matching over 8 bases. The ends lost 5 bases at V and 4 bases at J; junction bases unmatched: 11. Germline CDR1 and CDR2: SEHNR and FQNEAQ (reference sequence). This CDR3 region has 16 residues. DNA of the CDR3: TGTGCCAGCAGCCACCGGACAGGGCTGGAAGCAGATACGCAGTATTTT. Translated: CASSHRTGLEADTQYF.

This clonotype was observed many times. The rearrangement joins TRBV7-2 to TRBJ2-7; D remains ambiguous. Trimming left V 5 bases short and J 2 bases short, with 13 bases between. The germline V gene has CDR1 SGHTA and CDR2 FQGNSA. The CDR3 is 14 amino acids. The CDR3 sequence: CASSPQRRPYEQYF. DNA for the CDR3: TGTGCCAGCAGCCCCCAACGAAGGCCCTACGAGCAGTACTTC. Variable domain in full (rest from reference TRBV7-2 and TRBJ2-7): GAGVSQSPSNKVTEKGKDVELRCDPISGHTALYWYRQSLGQGLEFLIYFQGNSAPDKSGLPSDRFSAERTGGSVSTLTIQRTQQEDSAVYLCASSPQRRPYEQYFGPGTRLTVT.

This clonotype was seen more than once but under ten times. The chain combines TRBV28 with TRBJ2-4; no definite D call. Trimming left V 7 bases short and J 9 bases short, with 16 bases between. This CDR3 is built from 13 residues. Germline CDR1 is MDHEN and CDR2 is SYDVKM. CDR3 region: CASKDPGSGIQYF. The CDR3 DNA is TGTGCCAGCAAAGACCCTGGGTCGGGCATTCAGTACTTC.

This clonotype was seen many times. The CDR3, as DNA: TGTGCCAGCACTTTTAGAGGGGTGCGGACAGCTTTCTATGGCTACACCTTC. It yields the protein CASTFRGVRTAFYGYTF. V is TRBV7-2 and J is TRBJ1-2, with D tentatively TRBD1 (6 bases). The CDR3 totals 17 residues. V lost 7 bases to trimming and J lost 4 bases, with 25 bases between them. Germline V lookup: CDR1 SGHTA, CDR2 FQGNSA.

This chain joins TRBV18 and TRBJ1-2; D gene unclear. CDR1 KGHSH and CDR2 LQKENI come from the germline V gene. This CDR3 contains 15 residues. Trimming removed 6 bases at V and 4 bases at J, with 18 bases between. The CDR3 DNA reads TGTGCCAGCTCTCCCCTCGGGGAGGGTAGCTATGGCTACACCTTC. Translated, it gives CASSPLGEGSYGYTF.